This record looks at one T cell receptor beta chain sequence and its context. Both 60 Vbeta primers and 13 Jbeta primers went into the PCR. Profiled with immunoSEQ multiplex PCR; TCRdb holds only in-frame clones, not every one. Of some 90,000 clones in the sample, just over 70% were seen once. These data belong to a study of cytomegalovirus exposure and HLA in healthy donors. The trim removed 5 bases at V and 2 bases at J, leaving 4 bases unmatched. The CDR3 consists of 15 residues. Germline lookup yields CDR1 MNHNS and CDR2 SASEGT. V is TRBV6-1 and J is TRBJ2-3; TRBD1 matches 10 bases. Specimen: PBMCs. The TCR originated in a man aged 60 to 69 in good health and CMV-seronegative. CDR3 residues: CASSTGTGVTDTQYF. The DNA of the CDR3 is TGTGCCAGCAGTACCGGGACAGGGGTCACAGATACGCAGTATTTT.